This T cell receptor (beta chain) was observed in a study of beta chain features in type 1 diabetes. Sorting of CD4+ naive, central memory, regulatory and stem cell-like memory cells was performed via CD45RO/CCR7/CD25/CD127/CD95/CD27. All sorted populations exceeded 98% purity. Overall study results and limits: Fewer junction insertions and more nucleotide deletions appeared in type 1 diabetes patients. There was no resolution here of whether HLA type influences TCRB rearrangement.

As to this clone: The antigen remains unidentified.

Isolated RNA was reverse transcribed in full, so expressed TCRB transcripts were sequenced. The method was immunoSEQ multiplex PCR; TCRdb's version includes in-frame clones alone and lacks a portion of them. The profile shows fewer than 250,000 clones, around 10% of them singletons. The receptor's source is a woman between 18 and 29 years old in good health. Sequenced: naive CD4+ T cells from blood.

CDR3 protein: CSVQGQGSTDTQYF. The CDR3 coding sequence is TGCAGCGTCCAAGGACAGGGGAGCACAGATACGCAGTATTTT. J is TRBJ2-3 and V is TRBV29-1; 9 bases match TRBD1. The germline gives CDR1 SQVTM, CDR2 ANQGSEA. The CDR3 sequence is 14 residues long. Germline trimming cut 6 bases from V and 0 bases from J; bases unmatched to any gene: 4.